The present entry profiles one TCR beta chain with its context. Its target is not known. The protocol was immunoSEQ multiplex PCR, while the TCRdb copy is restricted to in-frame clones and leaves out a portion. The sample lists roughly 23,000 clones; under 85% were seen once. This CDR3 has 14 amino acids. Germline V gene lookup returns CDR1 MNHEY and CDR2 SMNVEV (reference sequence). Trimming left V 7 bases short and J 10 bases short, with 20 bases between. This sample was taken from a study of cytotoxic CD8 clonotypes in ibrutinib-treated CLL. Findings and caveats of the study: Samples from sustained-remission and progressing patients were taken at different times.

The sample in question was PBMCs, obtained before ibrutinib treatment. The V call is TRBV27, the J call TRBJ2-1, with D possibly being TRBD2 (5 bases). The receptor was derived from a human donor with chronic lymphocytic leukemia. The CDR3 sequence: CASTSSGGRGEQFF. For the CDR3, the DNA is TGTGCCAGCACTTCCTCTGGCGGCCGCGGGGAGCAGTTCTTC.